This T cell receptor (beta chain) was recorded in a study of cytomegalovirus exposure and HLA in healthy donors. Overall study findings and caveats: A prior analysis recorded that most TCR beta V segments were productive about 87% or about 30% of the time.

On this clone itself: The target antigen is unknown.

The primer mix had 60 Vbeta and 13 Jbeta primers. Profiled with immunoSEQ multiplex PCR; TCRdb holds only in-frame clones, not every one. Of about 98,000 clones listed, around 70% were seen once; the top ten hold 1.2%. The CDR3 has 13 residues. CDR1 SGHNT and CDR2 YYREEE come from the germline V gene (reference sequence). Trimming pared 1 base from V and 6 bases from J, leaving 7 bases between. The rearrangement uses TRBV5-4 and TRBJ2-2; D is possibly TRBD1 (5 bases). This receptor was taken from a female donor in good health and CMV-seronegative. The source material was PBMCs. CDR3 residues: CASSLLGPGELFF. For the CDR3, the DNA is TGTGCCAGCAGCTTGTTGGGGCCCGGGGAGCTGTTTTTT.